Listed below are T cell receptor beta chains from one sample, sequenced in a study of STAT5B mutations in CD4+ large granular lymphocyte leukemia. Data came from immunoSEQ multiplex PCR; TCRdb stores just in-frame clones and leaves some out. The table includes 20,000 to 25,000 clones, around 72% detected once. The specimen sequenced was CD4+ T cells from blood buffy coats. These receptors all come from a human donor in good health. CDR3s include the opening cysteine and the closing phenylalanine or tryptophan. The D gene is left open where the match is weak. For some rows the clone size is stated as once, few or many, or as a class when expanded; others skip it.

clone_size	v_call	d_call	j_call	cdr3_nt	cdr3_aa
.	TRBV11-3	TRBD1	TRBJ1-2	TGTGCCAGCAGCTTAGGAGGTTCGGGACAGGGGTATGGCTACACCTTC	CASSLGGSGQGYGYTF
few	TRBV5-1	TRBD2	TRBJ2-2	TGCGCCAGCAGCCCCCTAGCGGGGCCCACCGGGGAGCTGTTTTTT	CASSPLAGPTGELFF
.	TRBV7-3	TRBD1	TRBJ1-1	TGTGCCAGCAGCGGGCTAGGACAGGGAAAGACTGAAGCTTTCTTT	CASSGLGQGKTEAFF
.	TRBV19	.	TRBJ1-1	TGTGCCAGTAGCCCATTGACGGGGAACACTGAAGCTTTCTTT	CASSPLTGNTEAFF
.	TRBV4-2	.	TRBJ1-3	TGTGCCAGCAGCCAAGACAGGAGCTCTGGAAACACCATATATTTT	CASSQDRSSGNTIYF
few	TRBV28	.	TRBJ1-2	TGTGCCAGCAATGGGGGCGCCCACTATGGCTACACCTTC	CASNGGAHYGYTF
.	TRBV12-5	.	TRBJ1-4	TGTGCTAGTGGTTTGGACTCGACAGGTCTCGGGGAAAAACTGTTTTTT	CASGLDSTGLGEKLFF
.	TRBV28	.	TRBJ2-1	TGTGGCTCAAATGGGCCCCAAAACAATGAGCAGTTCTTC	CGSNGPQNNEQFF
.	TRBV2	.	TRBJ1-3	TGTGCCAGCAGTGTGGCACCCACGGCATTAGGAAACACCATATATTTT	CASSVAPTALGNTIYF
.	TRBV18	.	TRBJ2-7	TGTGCCAGCTCATCAGAACAGGGAATGGACGAGCAGTACTTC	CASSSEQGMDEQYF
few	TRBV6-5	.	TRBJ1-4	TGTGCCAGCAGCCCTCCTCGTGGAAAACTGTTTTTT	CASSPPRGKLFF
.	TRBV7-3	TRBD1	TRBJ2-2	TGTGCCAGCAGTAAGAGACCGGGACAGGGGGCCGGGGAGCTGTTTTTT	CASSKRPGQGAGELFF
few	TRBV2	.	TRBJ2-3	TGTGCCAGTGTGCGGGGGCCCGGCACAGATACGCAGTATTTT	CASVRGPGTDTQYF
.	TRBV2	TRBD1	TRBJ2-3	TGTGCCAGCAGGACCCGATCGACAGGGAAAAGCACAGATACGCAGTATTTT	CASRTRSTGKSTDTQYF
.	TRBV4-1	TRBD1	TRBJ2-1	TGCGCCAGCAGCCAAGGACAGGGACAGGGTTCGGACAATGAGCAGTTCTTC	CASSQGQGQGSDNEQFF
.	TRBV7-8	TRBD1	TRBJ1-2	TGTGCCAGCAGCTTAAGGACAGGGGCAAACTATGGCTACACCTTC	CASSLRTGANYGYTF
.	TRBV19	.	TRBJ1-1	TGTGCCAGTAGTATTCGCAGGAACACTGAAGCTTTCTTT	CASSIRRNTEAFF
.	TRBV11-3	TRBD1	TRBJ2-7	TGTGCCAGCAGCTCGATAGGGACAGCCCCCCTGGGATACGAGCAGTACTTC	CASSSIGTAPLGYEQYF
once	TRBV5-1	TRBD1	TRBJ2-7	TGCGCCAGCAGCTTGGAATGGACAGGTACCTACGAGCAGTACTTC	CASSLEWTGTYEQYF
.	TRBV7-8	.	TRBJ1-6	TGTGCCAGCAGCTTAGAGGCGGAGGGACACCGTAATTCACCCCTCCACTTT	CASSLEAEGHRNSPLHF
.	TRBV10-3	TRBD1	TRBJ1-2	TGTGCCATCAGTACGGACAGGGTGGGGGCTAACTATGGCTACACCTTC	CAISTDRVGANYGYTF
few	TRBV5-1	TRBD2	TRBJ2-1	TGCGCCAGCAGCCTTAGCGGGGGGGCTTACAATGAGCAGTTCTTC	CASSLSGGAYNEQFF
.	TRBV9	.	TRBJ1-1	TGTGCCAGCAGCACCTACGGGGGTCTGAACACTGAAGCTTTCTTT	CASSTYGGLNTEAFF
.	TRBV19	.	TRBJ1-2	TGTGCCAGTAGTATAGCAGGGACATTGGCCCAGTATGGCTACACCTTC	CASSIAGTLAQYGYTF
.	TRBV6-5	.	TRBJ1-6	TGTGCCAGCAGTTACCGGGGGGGAATTTGGGATTCACCCCTCCACTTT	CASSYRGGIWDSPLHF
.	TRBV5-6	TRBD1	TRBJ1-4	TGTGCCAGCAGCCCGGACAGGGGGTCAACTAATGAAAAACTGTTTTTT	CASSPDRGSTNEKLFF
.	TRBV18	.	TRBJ1-1	TGTGCCAGCTCACCACCGCGACCCATCAGGAAGGGTTTCCACACTGAAGCTTTCTTT	CASSPPRPIRKGFHTEAFF
.	TRBV7-9	.	TRBJ2-7	TGTGCCAGCAGCGAAGCATACTACGAGCAGTACTTC	CASSEAYYEQYF
.	TRBV5-8	.	TRBJ1-5	TGTGCCAGCAGCTTGTCAGCTTTGGATTTTCAGCCCCAGCATTTT	CASSLSALDFQPQHF
.	TRBV6-5	TRBD1	TRBJ2-7	TGTGCCAGCAGTTTGGGACAGGGAGTAAGGGAGCAGTACTTC	CASSLGQGVREQYF
.	TRBV5-1	TRBD1	TRBJ1-1	TGCGCCAGCAGCCCAAAAACGACAGGGGATTACACTGAAGCTTTCTTT	CASSPKTTGDYTEAFF
.	TRBV5-1	.	TRBJ2-3	TGCGCCAGCAGCTTATTGGGGGGCGGGATCACAGATACGCAGTATTTT	CASSLLGGGITDTQYF
.	TRBV11-3	TRBD2	TRBJ2-3	TGTGCCAGCAGCCCCAGGACTAGCGGGGCAGCAGATACGCAGTATTTT	CASSPRTSGAADTQYF
.	TRBV5-6	.	TRBJ2-1	TGTGCCAGCAACGGGGCGGGCCTTTACAATGAGCAGTTCTTC	CASNGAGLYNEQFF
.	TRBV7-8	.	TRBJ2-1	TGTGCCAGCAGCCCTAGACTAGGGAATGATGAGCAGTTCTTC	CASSPRLGNDEQFF
.	TRBV2	TRBD1	TRBJ1-1	TGTGCCAGCAGTGAACAGGGGGCCGGGACTGAAGCTTTCTTT	CASSEQGAGTEAFF
few	TRBV30	TRBD1	TRBJ1-2	TGTGCCTGGATCCGGGACAGGGCAATTAACTATGGCTACACCTTC	CAWIRDRAINYGYTF
.	TRBV5-5	.	TRBJ1-5	TGTGCCAGCAGCTTGGGAGGACAGAGCAATCAGCCCCAGCATTTT	CASSLGGQSNQPQHF
.	TRBV18	.	TRBJ1-4	TGTGCCAGCTCAATCGGGGCAACTAATGAAAAACTGTTTTTT	CASSIGATNEKLFF
.	TRBV2	TRBD1	TRBJ1-6	TGTGCCAGCAGCCTACAGACAGGGGGCGTTTCACCCCTCCACTTT	CASSLQTGGVSPLHF
.	TRBV9	.	TRBJ1-1	TGTGCCAGCAGCGTAGCGGTGCAGAACACTGAAGCTTTCTTT	CASSVAVQNTEAFF
.	TRBV5-6	.	TRBJ1-5	TGTGCCAGCAGCCTAGGACTGCAAACGCCCCAGCATTTT	CASSLGLQTPQHF
once	TRBV28	.	TRBJ2-7	TGTGCCAGCAGTTTATCGGGGACGGAGGGGGCCTACGAGCAGTACTTC	CASSLSGTEGAYEQYF
.	TRBV11-3	TRBD1	TRBJ2-1	TGTGCCAGCAGCTCGACAGGGGAGGATGAGCAGTTCTTC	CASSSTGEDEQFF
.	TRBV29-1	TRBD2	TRBJ2-3	TGCAGCGTTGATGGGGCGGGGGGGCCAGATACGCAGTATTTT	CSVDGAGGPDTQYF
.	TRBV5-1	TRBD2	TRBJ2-1	TGCGCCAGCAGCACCAGGACTAGCGGGGTCAATGAGCAGTTCTTC	CASSTRTSGVNEQFF
.	TRBV7-3	.	TRBJ2-2	TGTGCCAGCAGCTTAACGTCCGGGGCCGGGGAGCTGTTTTTT	CASSLTSGAGELFF
.	TRBV7-2	.	TRBJ1-4	TGTGCCAGCAGGCAGATGGGGGCAAGCGGTGAAAAACTGTTTTTT	CASRQMGASGEKLFF
.	TRBV2	.	TRBJ1-4	TGTGCCAGCAGTGAACAATGGACTAATGAAAAACTGTTTTTT	CASSEQWTNEKLFF
once	TRBV7-8	.	TRBJ2-6	TGTGCCAGCAGCAAATTTGGGGTAACTGGGGCCAACGTCCTGACTTTC	CASSKFGVTGANVLTF
.	TRBV7-3	TRBD1	TRBJ1-1	TGTGCCAGCAGCTTAGGCTTCGGACAGGGTCGGGCTGAAGCTTTCTTT	CASSLGFGQGRAEAFF
few	TRBV2	.	TRBJ2-2	TGTGCCAGCAGTGAAGGGAGAACCGGGGAGCTGTTTTTT	CASSEGRTGELFF
.	TRBV7-7	.	TRBJ2-7	TGTGCTAGCAGCTTAGTCGGACGTAGAGACGAGCAGTACTTC	CASSLVGRRDEQYF
few	TRBV11-3	.	TRBJ1-1	TGTGCCAGCAGCTTCACAGGTGAAGCTTTCTTT	CASSFTGEAFF
.	TRBV11-2	.	TRBJ1-1	TGTGCCAGCAGCGATGCCCCGAGGGACACTGAAGCTTTCTTT	CASSDAPRDTEAFF
.	TRBV19	.	TRBJ1-2	TGTGCCAGTAGTATCCGCCCGAAAGGGGACTATGGCTACACCTTC	CASSIRPKGDYGYTF
.	TRBV2	TRBD1	TRBJ1-5	TGTGCCAGCAGGGGACAGGGGCGGAACAATCAGCCCCAGCATTTT	CASRGQGRNNQPQHF
.	TRBV5-1	.	TRBJ2-7	TGCGCCAGCAGCTTGGTAGCGAACTCGCGGATCATGTCTACCGAGCAGTACTTC	CASSLVANSRIMSTEQYF